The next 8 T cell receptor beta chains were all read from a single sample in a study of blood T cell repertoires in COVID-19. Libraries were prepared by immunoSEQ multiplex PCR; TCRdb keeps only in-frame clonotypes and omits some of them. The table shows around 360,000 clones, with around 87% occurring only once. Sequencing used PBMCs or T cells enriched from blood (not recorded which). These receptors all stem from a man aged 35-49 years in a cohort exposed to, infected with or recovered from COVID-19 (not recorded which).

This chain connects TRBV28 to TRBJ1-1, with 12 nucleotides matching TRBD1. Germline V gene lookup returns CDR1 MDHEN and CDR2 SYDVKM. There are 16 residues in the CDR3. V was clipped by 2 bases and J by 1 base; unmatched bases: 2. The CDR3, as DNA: TGTGCCAGCAGTTTAGGGGACAGGGGGCAGAACACTGAAGCTTTCTTT. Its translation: CASSLGDRGQNTEAFF.

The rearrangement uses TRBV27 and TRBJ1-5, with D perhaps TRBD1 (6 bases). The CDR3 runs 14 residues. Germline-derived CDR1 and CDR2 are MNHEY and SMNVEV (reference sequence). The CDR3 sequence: CESMGAEGNQPQHF. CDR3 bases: TGTGAGAGTATGGGGGCCGAAGGCAATCAGCCCCAGCATTTT.

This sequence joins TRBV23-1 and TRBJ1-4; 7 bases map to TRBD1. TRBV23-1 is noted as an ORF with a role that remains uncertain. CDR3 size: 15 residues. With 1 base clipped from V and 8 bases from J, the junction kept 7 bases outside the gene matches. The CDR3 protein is CASSQFPGQLEKLFF. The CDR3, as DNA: TGCGCCAGCAGTCAATTCCCGGGACAGCTCGAAAAACTGTTTTTT.

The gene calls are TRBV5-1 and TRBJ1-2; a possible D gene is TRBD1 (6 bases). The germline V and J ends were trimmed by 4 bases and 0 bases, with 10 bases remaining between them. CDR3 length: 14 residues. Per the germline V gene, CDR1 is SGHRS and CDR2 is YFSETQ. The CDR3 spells CASSRQEANYGYTF. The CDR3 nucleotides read TGCGCCAGCAGCCGACAGGAAGCTAACTATGGCTACACCTTC.

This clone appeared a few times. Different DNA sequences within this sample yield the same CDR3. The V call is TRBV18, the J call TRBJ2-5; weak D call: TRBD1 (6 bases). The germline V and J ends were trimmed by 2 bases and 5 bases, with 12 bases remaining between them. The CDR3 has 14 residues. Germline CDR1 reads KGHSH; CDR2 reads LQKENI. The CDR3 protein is CASSPRRQGETQYF. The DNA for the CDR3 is TGTGCCAGCTCACCAAGGCGGCAGGGGGAGACCCAGTACTTC.

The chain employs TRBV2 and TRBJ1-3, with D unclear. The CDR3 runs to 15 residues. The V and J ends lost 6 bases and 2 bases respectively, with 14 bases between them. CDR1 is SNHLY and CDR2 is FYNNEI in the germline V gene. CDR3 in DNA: TGTGCCAGCAGCCTCAGGTATTCGCCTGGAAACACCATATATTTT. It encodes CASSLRYSPGNTIYF.

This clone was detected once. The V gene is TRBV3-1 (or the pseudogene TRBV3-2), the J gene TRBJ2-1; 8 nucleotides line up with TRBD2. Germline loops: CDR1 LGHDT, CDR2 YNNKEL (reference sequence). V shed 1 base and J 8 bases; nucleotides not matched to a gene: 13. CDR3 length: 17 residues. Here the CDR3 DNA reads TGTGCCAGCAGCCAAGCCCGGGGGGGGCCCAGGAGGGATGAGCAGTTCTTC. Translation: CASSQARGGPRRDEQFF.

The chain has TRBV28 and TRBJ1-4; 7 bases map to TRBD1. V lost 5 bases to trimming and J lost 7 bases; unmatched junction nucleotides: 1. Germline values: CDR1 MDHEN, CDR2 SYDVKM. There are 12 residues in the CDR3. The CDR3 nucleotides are TGTGCCAGCAGTGCAGGGGGTGAAAAACTGTTTTTT. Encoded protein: CASSAGGEKLFF.